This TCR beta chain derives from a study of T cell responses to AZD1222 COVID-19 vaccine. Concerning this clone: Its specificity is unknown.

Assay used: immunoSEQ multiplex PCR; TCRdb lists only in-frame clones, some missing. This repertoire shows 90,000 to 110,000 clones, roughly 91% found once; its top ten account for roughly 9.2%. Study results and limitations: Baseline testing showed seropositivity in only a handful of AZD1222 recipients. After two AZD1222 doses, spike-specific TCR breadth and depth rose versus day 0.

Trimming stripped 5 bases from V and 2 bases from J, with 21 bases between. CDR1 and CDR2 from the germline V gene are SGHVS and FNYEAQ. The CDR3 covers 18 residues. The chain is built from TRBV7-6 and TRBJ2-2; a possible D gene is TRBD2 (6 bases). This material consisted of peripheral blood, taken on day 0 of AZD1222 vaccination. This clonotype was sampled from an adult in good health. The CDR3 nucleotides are TGTGCCAGCAGCCAGGGACTTCCGGCTGCCCTAAACACCGGGGAGCTGTTTTTT. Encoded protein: CASSQGLPAALNTGELFF.